This is a list of T cell receptor beta chains from one sample in a study of Ad26.COV2.S vaccination and SARS-CoV-2 variants. Sequencing was performed with immunoSEQ multiplex PCR; in TCRdb, only in-frame clones are kept and a portion is missing. The table records 430,000 or so clones, 89% of them present only once. The sample here was peripheral blood, taken in a trial of Ad26.COV2.S vaccine versus placebo. These receptors were taken from a person between 18 and 65 years old who received the Ad26.COV2.S COVID-19 vaccine or a placebo. The CDR3 runs from the conserved cysteine through the conserved F or W. The order of the fields is D gene, clone size, J gene, V gene, CDR3 DNA, CDR3 protein. D genes are given only for firm matches. Size is omitted from some rows. Given values are once, few, many or a class for expanded clones.

D gene: NA; clone size: once; J gene: TRBJ1-3; V gene: TRBV7-5; CDR3 DNA: TGTGCCAGAAGCGCGGACTGTACCTCTGGAAACACCATATATTTT; CDR3 protein: CARSADCTSGNTIYF
D gene: NA; clone size: NA; J gene: TRBJ1-4; V gene: TRBV19; CDR3 DNA: TGTGCCAGTAGCAACCGGGACCTAAATGAAAAACTGTTTTTT; CDR3 protein: CASSNRDLNEKLFF
D gene: NA; clone size: NA; J gene: TRBJ2-3; V gene: TRBV13; CDR3 DNA: TGTGCCAGCAGCCAAAGCGGGTCAGGGGCAGATACGCAGTATTTT; CDR3 protein: CASSQSGSGADTQYF
D gene: TRBD1; clone size: NA; J gene: TRBJ2-1; V gene: TRBV18; CDR3 DNA: TGTGCCAGCTCGCCGGGACAGGGTAGGATGAGTGAGCAGTTCTTC; CDR3 protein: CASSPGQGRMSEQFF
D gene: NA; clone size: NA; J gene: TRBJ2-1; V gene: TRBV27; CDR3 DNA: TGTGCCAGCAAGGGTATAGCTTGGGGCCATGAGCAGTTCTTC; CDR3 protein: CASKGIAWGHEQFF
D gene: NA; clone size: once; J gene: TRBJ2-3; V gene: TRBV5-6; CDR3 DNA: TGTGCCAGCAGCTTCCGGACTGGAAGCACAGATACGCAGTATTTT; CDR3 protein: CASSFRTGSTDTQYF
D gene: NA; clone size: NA; J gene: TRBJ2-1; V gene: TRBV7-2; CDR3 DNA: TGTGCCAGCAGCTTACAACCGGAAGCCTACAATGAGCAGTTCTTC; CDR3 protein: CASSLQPEAYNEQFF
D gene: NA; clone size: once; J gene: TRBJ1-2; V gene: TRBV5-6; CDR3 DNA: TGTGCCAGCAGCTTGCGGGTACGGACGAGCGGCTACACCTTC; CDR3 protein: CASSLRVRTSGYTF
D gene: TRBD1; clone size: NA; J gene: TRBJ1-5; V gene: TRBV7-2; CDR3 DNA: TGTGCCAGCAGCTTGGGACAGAATCAGCCCCAGCATTTT; CDR3 protein: CASSLGQNQPQHF
D gene: NA; clone size: NA; J gene: TRBJ1-2; V gene: TRBV28; CDR3 DNA: TGTGCCAGCAGTTTCCGGGGCAGGGGCTTCTATGGCTACACCTTC; CDR3 protein: CASSFRGRGFYGYTF
D gene: TRBD2; clone size: NA; J gene: TRBJ2-3; V gene: TRBV5-1; CDR3 DNA: TGCGCCAGCAGCTCGGTAGCGGGTGTGACAGATACGCAGTATTTT; CDR3 protein: CASSSVAGVTDTQYF
D gene: NA; clone size: NA; J gene: TRBJ1-1; V gene: TRBV18; CDR3 DNA: TGTGCCAGCTCATCGGGAGGGCAAAACACTGAAGCTTTCTTT; CDR3 protein: CASSSGGQNTEAFF
D gene: NA; clone size: NA; J gene: TRBJ2-1; V gene: TRBV5-1; CDR3 DNA: TGCGCCAGCAGCTTGGGAGGGGTTGCCTACAATGAGCAGTTCTTC; CDR3 protein: CASSLGGVAYNEQFF
D gene: NA; clone size: NA; J gene: TRBJ2-1; V gene: TRBV9; CDR3 DNA: TGTGCCAGCAGCGTACAAAGCTCCTACAATGAGCAGTTCTTC; CDR3 protein: CASSVQSSYNEQFF
D gene: NA; clone size: NA; J gene: TRBJ2-3; V gene: TRBV9; CDR3 DNA: TGTGCCAGCAGCCAAGGCGGCGATACGCAGTATTTT; CDR3 protein: CASSQGGDTQYF
D gene: NA; clone size: NA; J gene: TRBJ1-1; V gene: TRBV4-2; CDR3 DNA: TGTGCCAGCAGCCAAGAAGGGCATCCTGTCGTCCGTGAAGCTTTCTTT; CDR3 protein: CASSQEGHPVVREAFF
D gene: TRBD2; clone size: few; J gene: TRBJ2-1; V gene: TRBV4-3; CDR3 DNA: TGCGCCAGCAGCCAAGGCACTAGCGGGGATTACAATGAGCAGTTCTTC; CDR3 protein: CASSQGTSGDYNEQFF
D gene: NA; clone size: NA; J gene: TRBJ2-7; V gene: TRBV2; CDR3 DNA: TGTGCCAGCAGTGAGCCGGGCCCCTACGAGCAGTACTTC; CDR3 protein: CASSEPGPYEQYF
D gene: NA; clone size: NA; J gene: TRBJ1-3; V gene: TRBV27; CDR3 DNA: TGTGCCAGCAGTTTCCAAAGGGGTGGAAACACCATATATTTT; CDR3 protein: CASSFQRGGNTIYF
D gene: TRBD1; clone size: once; J gene: TRBJ2-1; V gene: TRBV19; CDR3 DNA: TGTGCCAGTAGTAGAGGGGGCTATGAGCAGTTCTTC; CDR3 protein: CASSRGGYEQFF
D gene: NA; clone size: NA; J gene: TRBJ1-1; V gene: TRBV29-1; CDR3 DNA: TGCAGCGCGAATTCAGGGGTGGTTTCTGAAGCTTTCTTT; CDR3 protein: CSANSGVVSEAFF
D gene: NA; clone size: NA; J gene: TRBJ2-1; V gene: TRBV25-1; CDR3 DNA: TGTGCCATCGCGGGACCGGCGGGGGAGCAGTTCTTC; CDR3 protein: CAIAGPAGEQFF
D gene: NA; clone size: NA; J gene: TRBJ1-1; V gene: TRBV6-5; CDR3 DNA: TGTGCCAGCAGATATTCCATGAACACTGAAGCTTTCTTT; CDR3 protein: CASRYSMNTEAFF
D gene: NA; clone size: NA; J gene: TRBJ1-1; V gene: TRBV2; CDR3 DNA: TGTGCCAGCAGTGTAGACCGCACTGAAGCTTTCTTT; CDR3 protein: CASSVDRTEAFF
D gene: NA; clone size: NA; J gene: TRBJ1-2; V gene: TRBV7-9; CDR3 DNA: TGTGCCAGCAGCAAAACCCCCATGGGCTATGGCTACACCTTC; CDR3 protein: CASSKTPMGYGYTF
D gene: NA; clone size: NA; J gene: TRBJ1-2; V gene: TRBV19; CDR3 DNA: TGTGCCAGCCACCTTCGGGGGTCCGTGGGCTACACCTTC; CDR3 protein: CASHLRGSVGYTF
D gene: NA; clone size: NA; J gene: TRBJ1-2; V gene: TRBV7-2; CDR3 DNA: TGTGCCAGCAGCGAGACAGTAGGCTATGGCTACACCTTC; CDR3 protein: CASSETVGYGYTF
D gene: TRBD1; clone size: few; J gene: TRBJ2-7; V gene: TRBV11-2; CDR3 DNA: TGTGCCAGCAGCCGCGGGGACAGGGGGTCCTACGAGCAGTACTTC; CDR3 protein: CASSRGDRGSYEQYF
D gene: NA; clone size: NA; J gene: TRBJ1-1; V gene: TRBV19; CDR3 DNA: TGTGCCAGTAGTATAAGCAGGGAGGACGCTGAAGCTTTCTTT; CDR3 protein: CASSISREDAEAFF
D gene: NA; clone size: NA; J gene: TRBJ1-2; V gene: TRBV20-1; CDR3 DNA: TGCAGTGCTAGTAGGTCAGCAGATTATGGCTACACCTTC; CDR3 protein: CSASRSADYGYTF
D gene: NA; clone size: NA; J gene: TRBJ1-6; V gene: TRBV5-1; CDR3 DNA: TGCGCCAGCAGCGCGGGGGGGGCTGGTACACCCCTCCACTTT; CDR3 protein: CASSAGGAGTPLHF
D gene: NA; clone size: NA; J gene: TRBJ1-3; V gene: TRBV9; CDR3 DNA: TGTGCCAGCAGCCCACAGGGTCTCTCTGGAAACACCATATATTTT; CDR3 protein: CASSPQGLSGNTIYF
D gene: TRBD1; clone size: few; J gene: TRBJ2-5; V gene: TRBV28; CDR3 DNA: TGTGCCAGCAGTTTTTTCCAGATGGACAAAACAGGGGAAGAGACCCAGTACTTC; CDR3 protein: CASSFFQMDKTGEETQYF
D gene: NA; clone size: NA; J gene: TRBJ2-7; V gene: TRBV29-1; CDR3 DNA: TGCAGCGTTGAGGGCCTAACAACCTACGAGCAGTACTTC; CDR3 protein: CSVEGLTTYEQYF
D gene: NA; clone size: NA; J gene: TRBJ2-5; V gene: TRBV2; CDR3 DNA: TGTGCCAGCAGTGAATGGGCCACATTAGGCGAGACCCAGTACTTC; CDR3 protein: CASSEWATLGETQYF
D gene: NA; clone size: NA; J gene: TRBJ2-1; V gene: TRBV5-1; CDR3 DNA: TGCGCCAGCAGCGACCCCAGCTCCTACAATGAGCAGTTCTTC; CDR3 protein: CASSDPSSYNEQFF
D gene: TRBD1; clone size: NA; J gene: TRBJ2-2; V gene: TRBV4-3; CDR3 DNA: TGCGCCAGCAGCCGAGGGACAGAGACCGGGGAGCTGTTTTTT; CDR3 protein: CASSRGTETGELFF
D gene: TRBD2; clone size: NA; J gene: TRBJ2-7; V gene: TRBV7-2; CDR3 DNA: TGTGCCAGCAGCTTCGGGGGGTCCCGCTCCTACGAGCAGTACTTC; CDR3 protein: CASSFGGSRSYEQYF
D gene: NA; clone size: NA; J gene: TRBJ2-1; V gene: TRBV7-2; CDR3 DNA: TGTGCCAGCAGCTTAGCCATATCCTACAATGAGCAGTTCTTC; CDR3 protein: CASSLAISYNEQFF
D gene: NA; clone size: NA; J gene: TRBJ1-4; V gene: TRBV5-8; CDR3 DNA: TGTGCCAGCACCCTAACGCGGGGGGCGAGAACTAATGAAAAACTGTTTTTT; CDR3 protein: CASTLTRGARTNEKLFF
D gene: NA; clone size: NA; J gene: TRBJ1-6; V gene: TRBV28; CDR3 DNA: TGTGCCAGCAGTGCCCGAGGGAGCTCCTATAATTCACCCCTCCACTTT; CDR3 protein: CASSARGSSYNSPLHF
D gene: NA; clone size: NA; J gene: TRBJ1-1; V gene: TRBV7-8; CDR3 DNA: TGTGCCAGCAGCCCCGGGCCCCTACCTCATACGGCTTTCTTT; CDR3 protein: CASSPGPLPHTAFF
D gene: NA; clone size: NA; J gene: TRBJ2-2; V gene: TRBV28; CDR3 DNA: TGTGCCAGCAGAAGCTACCTAAGGGGCGGGGAGCTGTTTTTT; CDR3 protein: CASRSYLRGGELFF
D gene: TRBD1; clone size: NA; J gene: TRBJ2-2; V gene: TRBV5-4; CDR3 DNA: TGTGCCAGCAGGGAAGGGGGCGAGGAGCTGTTTTTT; CDR3 protein: CASREGGEELFF
D gene: NA; clone size: NA; J gene: TRBJ2-7; V gene: TRBV19; CDR3 DNA: TGTGCCAGTAGTTCCGAGACCCCAAGGGGCTACGAGCAGTACTTC; CDR3 protein: CASSSETPRGYEQYF
D gene: NA; clone size: NA; J gene: TRBJ2-2; V gene: TRBV7-8; CDR3 DNA: TGTGCCAGCAGCCCACACCCCCGGGACACAGACACCGGGGAGCTGTTTTTT; CDR3 protein: CASSPHPRDTDTGELFF
D gene: TRBD2; clone size: NA; J gene: TRBJ2-5; V gene: TRBV4-2; CDR3 DNA: TGTGCCAGCAGCCAAGACCAAGAGCTAGCGGGAGAGACCCAGTACTTC; CDR3 protein: CASSQDQELAGETQYF
D gene: NA; clone size: NA; J gene: TRBJ1-4; V gene: TRBV4-3; CDR3 DNA: TGCGCCAGCAGCCACCACTTGACCTCAACTAATGAAAAACTGTTTTTT; CDR3 protein: CASSHHLTSTNEKLFF
D gene: NA; clone size: once; J gene: TRBJ1-1; V gene: TRBV6-5; CDR3 DNA: TGTGCCAGCACCAGGGGTACTGAAGCTTTCTTT; CDR3 protein: CASTRGTEAFF
D gene: TRBD2; clone size: NA; J gene: TRBJ2-1; V gene: TRBV4-1; CDR3 DNA: TGCGCCAGCGCCGACGGGCTAGCGGTAAGCTCCTACAATGAGCAGTTCTTC; CDR3 protein: CASADGLAVSSYNEQFF
D gene: NA; clone size: NA; J gene: TRBJ2-6; V gene: TRBV19; CDR3 DNA: TGTGCCAGTATGGGCAGGGGTCGCTCTGGGGCCAACGTCCTGACTTTC; CDR3 protein: CASMGRGRSGANVLTF
D gene: NA; clone size: NA; J gene: TRBJ2-4; V gene: TRBV5-1; CDR3 DNA: TGCGCCAGCAGCTTGGGCAGCTCCAACATTCAGTACTTC; CDR3 protein: CASSLGSSNIQYF
D gene: NA; clone size: NA; J gene: TRBJ1-5; V gene: TRBV2; CDR3 DNA: TGTGCCAGCAGGGGGAGGTCCTTGGGGGATCAGCCCCAGCATTTT; CDR3 protein: CASRGRSLGDQPQHF
D gene: NA; clone size: NA; J gene: TRBJ2-1; V gene: TRBV19; CDR3 DNA: TGTGCCAGCAAACGACAGGAGACTTCCTACAATGAGCAGTTCTTC; CDR3 protein: CASKRQETSYNEQFF
D gene: TRBD1; clone size: NA; J gene: TRBJ1-1; V gene: TRBV10-3; CDR3 DNA: TGTGCCATCAGTGAGGTGGGACAGGGTGGGACTGAAGCTTTCTTT; CDR3 protein: CAISEVGQGGTEAFF
D gene: NA; clone size: NA; J gene: TRBJ1-2; V gene: TRBV3-1/TRBV3-2; CDR3 DNA: TGTGCCAGCAGCGTACAGGGAAGCAACTATGGCTACACCTTC; CDR3 protein: CASSVQGSNYGYTF
D gene: NA; clone size: NA; J gene: TRBJ2-3; V gene: TRBV9; CDR3 DNA: TGTGCCAGCAGCGTGATCGCGAGCACAGATACGCAGTATTTT; CDR3 protein: CASSVIASTDTQYF
D gene: NA; clone size: NA; J gene: TRBJ1-3; V gene: TRBV30; CDR3 DNA: TGTGCCTGGAGTACCAAGGACGGCCTTGGAAACACCATATATTTT; CDR3 protein: CAWSTKDGLGNTIYF